One sample yielded the 21 T cell receptor beta chains listed below, sequenced in a study of blood T cells in healthy people across ages. Next came a second PCR, run for about 7 to 12 cycles, which used a sample-barcoded 5' primer along with a J-beta primer mix. TCRdb recomputed calls from the 5' RACE reads with MiXCR, one row per CDR3 protein. The repertoire has around 1.1 million distinct CDR3 sequences, roughly two fifths of them found once; the top ten carry around 13%. Sequences were obtained from blood. The receptors come from a man between 18 and 29 years old in good health.

The genes are TRBV2 and TRBJ1-1; D possibly corresponds to TRBD1 (5 bases). This CDR3 region has 13 residues. Germline CDR1 and CDR2: SNHLY and FYNNEI. The V gene lost 11 bases and the J gene lost 0 bases, with 13 bases spanning the gap. The CDR3 protein is CASGAALNTEAFF. The CDR3 DNA follows: TGTGCCTCCGGGGCGGCCTTGAACACTGAAGCTTTCTTT.

This clonotype was counted only a few times. The chain joins TRBV13 to TRBJ2-1; D might be TRBD2 (5 bases). The V gene lost 0 bases and the J gene lost 10 bases, with 10 bases spanning the gap. This CDR3 is 13 amino acids long. Per germline, CDR1 PRHDT and CDR2 FYEKMQ (reference sequence). CDR3 bases: TGTGCCAGCAGCTTAGGCGACACTAGAGAGCAGTTCTTC. Protein product: CASSLGDTREQFF. The full variable domain, with the rest looked up from reference TRBV13 and TRBJ2-1, is AAGVIQSPRHLIKEKRETATLKCYPIPRHDTVYWYQQGPGQDPQFLISFYEKMQSDKGSIPDRFSAQQFSDYHSELNMSSLELGDSALYFCASSLGDTREQFFGPGTRLTVL.

This clonotype was counted only a few times. V gene TRBV20-1 combines with J gene TRBJ1-2; 10 nucleotides match TRBD1. Germline trimming cut 4 bases from V and 8 bases from J; bases unmatched to any gene: 13. CDR1 and CDR2 (germline): DFQATT, SNEGSKA (reference sequence). The CDR3 has 15 residues. CDR3 sequence (DNA): TGCAGTGCTACCCCTCCGGGACAGGGGAGGTACGGCTACACCTTC. It specifies CSATPPGQGRYGYTF.

In its sample, this clonotype was seen many times. This rearrangement joins TRBV20-1 to TRBJ2-1, with 8 bases aligning to TRBD2. Per germline, CDR1 DFQATT and CDR2 SNEGSKA (reference sequence). The trim removed 7 bases at V and 1 base at J, leaving 15 bases unmatched. The CDR3 contains 17 residues. The DNA of the CDR3 is TGCAGTGTAATAGGATTAGGACTAGCTGGATCCTACAATGAGCAGTTCTTC. It translates to CSVIGLGLAGSYNEQFF.

The chain employs TRBV5-5 and TRBJ1-5; no reliable D call. Trimming cost V 4 bases and J 2 bases, with 16 bases left between them. From germline, CDR1 is SGHKS and CDR2 YYEKEE (reference sequence). This CDR3 comprises 16 residues. The CDR3 DNA follows: TGTGCCAGCAGCCCCCAGCTGATGTCTGGCAATCAGCCCCAGCATTTT. The encoded protein is CASSPQLMSGNQPQHF.

The sample holds many counts of this clonotype. The V call is TRBV7-2, the J call TRBJ2-7, with no clear D. The CDR3 sequence is 13 residues long. The germline V gene encodes CDR1 SGHTA and CDR2 FQGNSA. V lost 3 bases to trimming and J lost 1 base, with 7 bases between them. The CDR3: CASSFGVSYEQYF. The CDR3 DNA is TGTGCCAGCAGCTTCGGCGTATCCTACGAGCAGTACTTC.

The chain carries TRBV7-9 and TRBJ1-6, with TRBD1 matching 7 bases. This CDR3 is built from 16 residues. Germline assignment: CDR1 SEHNR and CDR2 FQNEAQ (reference sequence). V lost 4 bases to trimming and J lost 13 bases; unmatched junction nucleotides: 16. CDR3 DNA sequence: TGTGCCAGCAGCTCAGCGCGACAGGGACTAGTGGCTCCCCTCCACTTT. Protein: CASSSARQGLVAPLHF.

The chain links TRBV12-3 or TRBV12-4 to TRBJ2-5, with 9 bases fitting TRBD2. This CDR3 has 16 amino acids. V lost 3 bases and J lost 11; bases outside the gene matches: 16. CDR3 amino acids: CASSFSPSGAYNEQYF. CDR3 DNA sequence: TGTGCCAGCAGTTTTTCTCCTAGCGGGGCTTACAATGAGCAGTACTTC.

This sequence joins TRBV2 and TRBJ1-5; TRBD1 aligns across 8 bases. CDR1 is SNHLY and CDR2 is FYNNEI in the germline V gene. This CDR3 has 14 residues. V lost 8 bases, J lost 2 bases, and 5 bases stayed unmatched. CDR3 nucleotide sequence: TGTGCCAGCGGGGACAGGCTTGGCAATCAGCCCCAGCATTTT. Translating gives CASGDRLGNQPQHF.

The chain is built from TRBV12-5 and TRBJ1-4; 8 nucleotides line up with TRBD1. This CDR3 region has 20 residues. The V gene end was trimmed by 0 bases and the J gene end by 3 bases; junction bases not matched to a gene: 15. Germline V gene lookup returns CDR1 LGHNT and CDR2 FRNRAP. The CDR3 protein is CASGLVLQGAQDFANEKLFF. CDR3 DNA: TGTGCTAGTGGTTTGGTCCTTCAGGGGGCCCAAGACTTCGCTAATGAAAAACTGTTTTTT. Filled out from reference TRBV12-5 and TRBJ1-4, the complete variable domain reads DARVTQTPRHKVTEMGQEVTMRCQPILGHNTVFWYRQTMMQGLELLAYFRNRAPLDDSGMPKDRFSAEMPDATLATLKIQPSEPRDSAVYFCASGLVLQGAQDFANEKLFFGSGTQLSVL.

This rearrangement joins TRBV29-1 to TRBJ1-5; no clear D gene. V dropped 5 bases and J dropped 0 bases, with 8 bases sitting between them. Germline V CDR1 and CDR2: SQVTM, ANQGSEA. This CDR3 is 13 amino acids long. The CDR3 nucleotides are TGCAGCGTTCTTATGACTAGCAATCAGCCCCAGCATTTT. This gives the protein CSVLMTSNQPQHF. Looking up the rest from reference TRBV29-1 and TRBJ1-5 gives the full variable domain: SAVISQKPSRDICQRGTSLTIQCQVDSQVTMMFWYRQQPGQSLTLIATANQGSEATYESGFVIDKFPISRPNLTFSTLTVSNMSPEDSSIYLCSVLMTSNQPQHFGDGTRLSIL.

The V call is TRBV9, the J call TRBJ2-1; the D is unclear. CDR1 is SGDLS, CDR2 YYNGEE, per germline. V was shortened by 5 bases and J by 0 bases, with 15 bases between the two germline ends. CDR3 length equals 16 residues. The CDR3: CASSAIPRSSYNEQFF. The CDR3 coding sequence is TGTGCCAGCAGTGCTATTCCAAGGAGCTCCTACAATGAGCAGTTCTTC.

This clonotype was observed a handful of times. The chain carries TRBV4-3 and TRBJ2-1; 14 nucleotides align to TRBD2. The trim removed 3 bases at V and 1 base at J, leaving 5 bases unmatched. CDR3 size: 18 residues. The V gene's germline CDR1 is LGHNA and CDR2 YSLEER. CDR3 in amino acids: CASSQRTSGGLSYNEQFF. In DNA, the CDR3 is TGCGCCAGCAGCCAGAGGACTAGCGGGGGGCTTTCCTACAATGAGCAGTTCTTC.

The genes are TRBV29-1 and TRBJ1-2; possible D gene TRBD1, 6 bases. CDR1 SQVTM and CDR2 ANQGSEA come from the germline V gene. This CDR3 spans 11 amino acids. The ends were cut back, 6 bases at V and 8 bases at J, with 13 bases in the middle. The CDR3 coding sequence is TGCAGCGTCCGGGCTCAGGGGGGCTACACCTTC. Protein: CSVRAQGGYTF.

This clonotype was seen a few times. The chain joins TRBV12-3 or TRBV12-4 to TRBJ1-2, with 9 bases fitting TRBD1. The CDR3 covers 18 residues. V gave up 1 base and J gave up 6 bases; unmatched junction bases: 15. The CDR3 region is CASSLERDRDSWMDGYTF. The CDR3 DNA sequence: TGTGCCAGCAGTTTAGAAAGGGACAGGGACAGTTGGATGGATGGCTACACCTTC.

This clonotype has a handful of counts. The V call is TRBV27, the J call TRBJ2-3; D unclear. The germline gives CDR1 MNHEY, CDR2 SMNVEV (reference sequence). V lost 3 bases and J lost 0, with 7 bases in between. This CDR3 has 14 residues. The CDR3 DNA follows: TGTGCCAGCAGTTTTTATCCAAGCACAGATACGCAGTATTTT. Translating gives CASSFYPSTDTQYF.

The chain employs TRBV4-2 and TRBJ2-1; D is possibly TRBD2 (5 bases). Trimming took 1 base from V and 6 from J, leaving 10 bases between them. The length of the CDR3 is 14 residues. CDR1 is LGHNA and CDR2 is YNFKEQ in the germline V gene. CDR3 DNA: TGTGCCAGCAGCCAAGCAGAGCGGAGCAATGAGCAGTTCTTC. This sequence encodes CASSQAERSNEQFF.

This chain joins TRBV9 and TRBJ2-5; the D gene is possibly TRBD1 (6 bases). This CDR3 contains 14 residues. Looked up from germline, CDR1 is SGDLS and CDR2 is YYNGEE. Trimming removed 1 base at V and 0 bases at J, with 7 bases between. CDR3 protein: CASSVTGHQETQYF. The CDR3 DNA reads as TGTGCCAGCAGCGTAACAGGGCACCAAGAGACCCAGTACTTC.

In nucleotides, the CDR3 is TGCAGCGTTGAAGATGTCGGCAGGGGCGAGGGAATAGGCTACACCTTC. Residues: CSVEDVGRGEGIGYTF. This chain joins TRBV29-1 and TRBJ1-2; D possibly corresponds to TRBD1 (6 bases). This CDR3 is 16 amino acids long. The germline V gene encodes CDR1 SQVTM and CDR2 ANQGSEA. The V and J ends lost 0 bases and 8 bases respectively, with 22 bases between them.

About this clonotype: This sequence may be a read error, since a much larger clone differs from it by one base. The V call is TRBV20-1, the J call TRBJ2-1; D is unclear. The length of the CDR3 is 14 residues. CDR1 and CDR2 from the germline V gene are DFQATT and SNEGSKA (reference sequence). CDR3 loop: CRVGFEEFYNEQFF. The DNA for the CDR3 is TGCAGAGTCGGATTTGAGGAGTTCTACAATGAGCAGTTCTTC.

In its sample, this clonotype was seen a few times. This chain's CDR3 is CASSEGAASSEQYF. CDR3 bases: TGTGCCAGCAGTGAAGGGGCAGCGTCGTCCGAGCAGTACTTC. The chain links TRBV6-1 to TRBJ2-7; no clear D. The CDR3 has 14 residues. Germline values: CDR1 MNHNS, CDR2 SASEGT. The ends were cut back, 1 base at V and 6 bases at J, with 13 bases in the middle.